This T cell receptor beta chain was sequenced for a study of beta chain features in type 1 diabetes. As for the study in general: Cell yields, age and gender were similar between patients and healthy donors. Sorted cell examination encompassed over 90,000,000 cells across all samples. Regarding the study as a whole: Within each of all four CD4+ subsets, Type 1 diabetes patients had TCRB CDR3s that were moderately but significantly shorter.

After removal of 5 bases from V and 0 bases from J, the junction contained 7 bases not matched to a gene. CDR3 length equals 14 residues. The V gene's germline CDR1 is GTSNPN and CDR2 SVGIG (reference sequence). Each donor gave one heparinised blood draw averaging about 100 mL. Since all of the isolated RNA was reverse transcribed, expressed TCRB transcripts were what got sequenced. Here immunoSEQ multiplex PCR was the method, and the copy in TCRdb shows in-frame clones only, minus some. The sample lists almost 350,000 clones; around 9% were seen once. Of note for this clone: Its cognate antigen is unknown.

The clonotype originates from a man between 25 and 39 years old with type 1 diabetes. The sequenced material came from central memory CD4+ T cells from blood. J is TRBJ2-7 and V is TRBV30; TRBD1 matches at 7 bases. The CDR3 loop is CAWARTGYSYEQYF. CDR3 nucleotide sequence: TGTGCCTGGGCCCGGACAGGATACTCCTACGAGCAGTACTTC.